The clone carrying this TCR beta chain occurred a few times. What it recognizes is unknown. This sample was included in a study of early T cells in non-severe SARS-CoV-2 infection. Across the whole study: The study sequenced bulk RNA from unsorted whole blood, with chains unpaired. Study-wide points: Matching results from VDJdb favored anti-spike CD8 responses, leaving private and CD4 specificities undetected.

Individual cDNA molecules were tagged with unique molecular identifiers. Each CDR3 protein gets one entry after TCRdb re-called the 5' RACE reads with MiXCR. The sample has about 76,000 distinct CDR3 sequences, 12% seen once. There are 12 residues in the CDR3. Trimming stripped 7 bases from V and 5 bases from J, with 13 bases between. The germline V gene has CDR1 GTSNPN and CDR2 SVGIG (reference sequence). This sequence was found in an adult who was a healthcare worker with PCR-confirmed SARS-CoV-2 infection or an uninfected control (not recorded which). The chain has TRBV30 and TRBJ2-3; D unclear. The sequenced sample consisted of whole blood. CDR3 nucleotides: TGTGCCTACCTAGGCACTCTAGATACGCAGTATTTT. Translated, it gives CAYLGTLDTQYF.